This TCR beta chain was identified in a study of PD-1 blockade in classical Hodgkin lymphoma (TCRdb year 2020). Describing the broader study: Nivolumab dosing was 3 mg/kg intravenously every 2 weeks, continuing until either disease progression or unacceptable toxicity. The study used TCR beta sequencing and CyTOF to define a peripheral blood immune signature of response to PD-1 blockade in classical Hodgkin lymphoma.

The paper as a whole reports these results and caveats: CD4+ but not CD8+ TCR diversity rose significantly by C4D1 (p=0.0027 vs p=0.16), most apparent in complete responders (p=0.02). The study covered only a single clinical trial cohort, and the causes of the repertoire differences, possibly disease activity or prior therapy, were still not defined. Trial patients achieving complete response had baseline diversity similar to newly diagnosed patients, whereas partial responders and progressors had significantly lower diversity. Baseline TCR diversity was reported to be lower in newly diagnosed patients than in healthy donors and to be lower still in relapsed/refractory patients. Patients starting nivolumab less than 1 year after ASCT had lower diversity and were excluded from later analyses to avoid confounding by immune reconstitution.

The sample's time point, from its label and the paper: cycle 2 day 1 (C2D1) of nivolumab. Every trial patient had relapsed after autologous stem cell transplantation, and cohorts A, B and C differed in prior brentuximab vedotin exposure. A total of under 70 patients with relapsed/refractory classical Hodgkin lymphoma made up the trial cohort, and each patient's best overall response was complete response, partial response or progressive disease. Trial patients were treated with single-agent nivolumab in the multi-cohort phase II CheckMate 205 trial. Best overall response was determined by an independent review committee according to the 2007 International Working Group response criteria. Trial PBMCs were collected immediately before nivolumab initiation (C1D1) and during therapy at cycle 2 day 1 and cycle 4 day 1. Peripheral blood was collected in 8 mL Vacutainer Cell Preparation Tubes, from which PBMCs were isolated by centrifugation and then cryopreserved.

The Qiagen DNeasy kit was used to extract genomic DNA both from unsorted PBMCs and from the negatively selected CD4+ and CD8+ fractions. TCR beta CDR3 regions were amplified by immunoSEQ multiplex PCR using primers annealing to V and J segments. A synthetic immune receptor repertoire was used to minimize amplification bias, and remaining bias was computationally removed after sequencing. For the original study's pipeline: Repertoire diversity was quantified as the Shannon entropy index using custom Python scripts. Unsorted, CD4+ and CD8+ repertoires were analyzed separately, except for combined analyses in which CD4+ and CD8+ sequences were merged in silico. Clonal expansion was defined as at least a 2-fold frequency increase after treatment relative to C1D1, with a pseudocount of 0.5 for undetected baseline clones. Singleton clones were defined as clones with 0 or 1 copy at C1D1, and non-singleton clones were defined as clones with 2 or more copies. Clones expanded in unsorted samples were labelled as CD4+, CD8+ or unknown by matching protein sequences in sorted samples from the same patient. Wilcoxon tests on paired samples were used to test changes in diversity from C1D1 to C4D1. Drawn from immuneACCESS, this table holds only the in-frame rearrangements with V and J called that TCRdb kept. Clones are partly lost; checked studies trace under half to an unresolved V gene and leave the rest unexplained. V and J calls and clone size are those listed in that table; D and trimming were worked out from the DNA. The sample includes tens of thousands of clones, with 88% observed a single time. Roughly 5% of the sample is taken by the ten largest.

Concerning this clone itself: Its antigen is still unknown. Per-base quality was not reported, and no clone a single base away is much larger than it.

The junction carries 14 bases between V and J, which are trimmed by 5 bases and 6 bases respectively. The germline V gene gives CDR1 as SGHTA and CDR2 as FQGNSA. The CDR3, from cysteine to phenylalanine, totals 15 residues. The only DNA kept is the CDR3, 45 bases in frame from the first base. The specimen comprised peripheral blood mononuclear cells (PBMCs), sampled before the second cycle of nivolumab. This receptor was taken from a human donor with classical Hodgkin lymphoma. This chain joins TRBV7-2 to TRBJ1-6; the D gene is unclear. The DNA reads as follows: TGTGCCAGCAGCGCCCTAGGAGGATCTAATTCACCCCTCCACTTT. This yields the protein CASSALGGSNSPLHF.